This T cell receptor (beta chain) was identified in a study of blood T cells in healthy people across ages. General observations from the study: Among long-lived donors, naive CD4+ cells were more numerous and diversity higher than in aged donors. Changes seen in expanded clonotypes were possibly confounded by donor CMV status left unknown. Naive T cell percentage showed a strong correlation with TCR beta diversity.

This clonotype occurred a few times. Its specificity is not known. With a J-beta primer mix and a sample-barcoded 5' primer, a second PCR ran roughly 6 to 11 cycles. Per sample, CDR3-containing paired-end reads numbered at least 2.5 million. From the 5' RACE reads, TCRdb called clonotypes with MiXCR, one entry per CDR3 protein. The data contain over a million distinct CDR3 sequences, approximately 38% of them singletons. CDR3 length equals 16 residues. Germline loops: CDR1 SGHTA, CDR2 FQGNSA. J gave up 6 bases and V 7 bases, and 16 bases lay outside the gene matches. Material for sequencing was blood. The gene calls are TRBV7-2 and TRBJ2-3, with 7 bases identical to TRBD2. This TCR was recovered from a woman aged 18-29 years in good health. The CDR3: CASTLSGSPRGDTQYF. The DNA for the CDR3 is TGTGCCAGCACCCTTAGCGGGTCACCCCGAGGGGATACGCAGTATTTT.